This TCR beta chain stems from a study of cytomegalovirus exposure and HLA in healthy donors. Both 60 Vbeta primers and 13 Jbeta primers went into the PCR. Sequencing was performed with immunoSEQ multiplex PCR; in TCRdb, only in-frame clones are kept and a portion is missing. The sample includes 100,000 to 150,000 clones, approximately 74% of them seen just once. The CDR3 is 14 amino acids. With 5 bases removed from V and 0 bases from J, the gap between germline ends came to 10 bases. Germline V CDR1 and CDR2: KGHSH, LQKENI. The clonotype comes from a male donor in good health and CMV-seronegative. The sequenced sample was PBMCs. The chain couples TRBV18 to TRBJ1-1; D not certain. DNA of the CDR3: TGTGCCAGCTCATACTTTGACATGAACACTGAAGCTTTCTTT. Its protein is CASSYFDMNTEAFF.